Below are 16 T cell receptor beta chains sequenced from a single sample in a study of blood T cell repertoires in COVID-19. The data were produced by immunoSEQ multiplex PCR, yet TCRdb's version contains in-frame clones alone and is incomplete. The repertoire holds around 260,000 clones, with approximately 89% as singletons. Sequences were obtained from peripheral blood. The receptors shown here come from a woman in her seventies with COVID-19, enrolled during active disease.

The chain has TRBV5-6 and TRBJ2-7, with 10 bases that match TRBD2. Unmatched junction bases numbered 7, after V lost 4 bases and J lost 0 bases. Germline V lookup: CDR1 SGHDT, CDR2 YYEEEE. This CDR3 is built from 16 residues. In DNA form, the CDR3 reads TGTGCCAGCAGCCCGAAACAGCGGGGGGGCTCCTACGAGCAGTACTTC. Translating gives CASSPKQRGGSYEQYF. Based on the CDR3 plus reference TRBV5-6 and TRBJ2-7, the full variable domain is DAGVTQSPTHLIKTRGQQVTLRCSPKSGHDTVSWYQQALGQGPQFIFQYYEEEERQRGNFPDRFSGHQFPNYSSELNVNALLLGDSALYLCASSPKQRGGSYEQYFGPGTRLTVT.

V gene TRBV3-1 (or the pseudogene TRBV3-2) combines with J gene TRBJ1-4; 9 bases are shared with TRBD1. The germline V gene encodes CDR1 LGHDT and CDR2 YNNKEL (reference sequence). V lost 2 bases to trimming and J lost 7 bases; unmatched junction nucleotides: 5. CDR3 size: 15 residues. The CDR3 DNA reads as TGTGCCAGCAGCCAACCAGGACAGGGGCCTGAAAAACTGTTTTTT. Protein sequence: CASSQPGQGPEKLFF.

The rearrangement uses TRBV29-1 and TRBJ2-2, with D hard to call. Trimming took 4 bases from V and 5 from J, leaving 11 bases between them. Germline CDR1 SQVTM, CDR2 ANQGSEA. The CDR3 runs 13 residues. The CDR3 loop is CSVASLHTGELFF. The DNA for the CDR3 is TGCAGCGTTGCGAGCTTGCATACCGGGGAGCTGTTTTTT.

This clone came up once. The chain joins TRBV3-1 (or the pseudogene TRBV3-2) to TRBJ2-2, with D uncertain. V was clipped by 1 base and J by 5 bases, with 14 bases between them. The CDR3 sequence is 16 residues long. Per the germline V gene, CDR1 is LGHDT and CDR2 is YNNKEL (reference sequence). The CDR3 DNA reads TGTGCCAGCAGCCAAGCCGAGCTAGAAGGAACCGGGGAGCTGTTTTTT. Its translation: CASSQAELEGTGELFF.

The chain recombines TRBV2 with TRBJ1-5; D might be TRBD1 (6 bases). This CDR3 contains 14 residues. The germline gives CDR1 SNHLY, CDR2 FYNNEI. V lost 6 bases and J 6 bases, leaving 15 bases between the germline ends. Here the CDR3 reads CASSLRGGSQPQHF. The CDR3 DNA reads TGTGCCAGCAGCCTACGGGGGGGCAGTCAGCCCCAGCATTTT. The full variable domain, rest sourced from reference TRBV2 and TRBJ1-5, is EPEVTQTPSHQVTQMGQEVILRCVPISNHLYFYWYRQILGQKVEFLVSFYNNEISEKSEIFDDQFSVERPDGSNFTLKIRSTKLEDSAMYFCASSLRGGSQPQHFGDGTRLSIL.

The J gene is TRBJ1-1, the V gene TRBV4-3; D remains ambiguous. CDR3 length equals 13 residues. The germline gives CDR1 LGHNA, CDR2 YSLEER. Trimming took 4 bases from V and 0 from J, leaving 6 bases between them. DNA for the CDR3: TGCGCCAGCAGCCTGAGTGTGAACACTGAAGCTTTCTTT. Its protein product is CASSLSVNTEAFF.

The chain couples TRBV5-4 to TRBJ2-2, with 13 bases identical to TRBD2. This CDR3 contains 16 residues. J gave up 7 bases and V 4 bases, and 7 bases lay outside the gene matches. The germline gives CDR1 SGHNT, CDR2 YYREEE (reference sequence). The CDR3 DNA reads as TGTGCCAGCAGCCCACGGACTAGCGGGAGTGACGGGGAGCTGTTTTTT. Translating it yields CASSPRTSGSDGELFF. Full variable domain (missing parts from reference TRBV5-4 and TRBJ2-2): ETGVTQSPTHLIKTRGQQVTLRCSSQSGHNTVSWYQQALGQGPQFIFQYYREEENGRGNFPPRFSGLQFPNYSSELNVNALELDDSALYLCASSPRTSGSDGELFFGEGSRLTVL.

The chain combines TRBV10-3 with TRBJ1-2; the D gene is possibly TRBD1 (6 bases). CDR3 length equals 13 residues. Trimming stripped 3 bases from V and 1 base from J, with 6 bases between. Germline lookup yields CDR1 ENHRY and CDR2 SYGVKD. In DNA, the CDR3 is TGTGCCATCAGTGAAGGGGGTAACTATGGCTACACCTTC. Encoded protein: CAISEGGNYGYTF.

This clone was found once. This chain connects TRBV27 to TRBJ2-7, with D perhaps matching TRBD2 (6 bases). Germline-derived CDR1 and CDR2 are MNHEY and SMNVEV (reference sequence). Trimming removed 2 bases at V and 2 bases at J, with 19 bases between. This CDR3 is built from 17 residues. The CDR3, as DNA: TGTGCCAGCAGTTTAGTTCACGTGACGGGCGGGGCCTACGAGCAGTACTTC. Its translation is CASSLVHVTGGAYEQYF.

The CDR3 sequence: CASSFNRASGNTIYF. The CDR3 coding sequence is TGCGCCAGCAGCTTTAACAGGGCGTCTGGAAACACCATATATTTT. This sequence joins TRBV5-1 and TRBJ1-3; D perhaps matches TRBD1 (6 bases). The CDR3 runs to 15 residues. V lost 2 bases to trimming and J lost 1 base, with 10 bases between them. CDR1 is SGHRS and CDR2 is YFSETQ in the germline V gene.

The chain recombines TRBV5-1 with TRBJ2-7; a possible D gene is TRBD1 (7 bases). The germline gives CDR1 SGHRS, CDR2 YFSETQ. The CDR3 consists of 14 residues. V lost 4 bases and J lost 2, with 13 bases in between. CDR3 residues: CASSGTQGAYEQYF. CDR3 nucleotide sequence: TGCGCCAGCAGCGGGACTCAGGGGGCCTACGAGCAGTACTTC.

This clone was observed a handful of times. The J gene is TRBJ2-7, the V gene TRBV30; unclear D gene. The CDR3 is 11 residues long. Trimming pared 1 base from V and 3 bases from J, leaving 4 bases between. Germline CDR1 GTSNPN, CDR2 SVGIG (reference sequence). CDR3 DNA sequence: TGTGCCTGGAGTGGTAACTACGAGCAGTACTTC. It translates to CAWSGNYEQYF.

In DNA form, the CDR3 reads TGTGCCAGCAGTCAGGTCTCCTACGAGCAGTACTTC. Translation gives CASSQVSYEQYF. The V call is TRBV28, the J call TRBJ2-7; D remains unclear. Germline-derived CDR1 and CDR2 are MDHEN and SYDVKM. The length of the CDR3 is 12 residues. The V and J ends lost 5 bases and 0 bases respectively, with 5 bases between them.

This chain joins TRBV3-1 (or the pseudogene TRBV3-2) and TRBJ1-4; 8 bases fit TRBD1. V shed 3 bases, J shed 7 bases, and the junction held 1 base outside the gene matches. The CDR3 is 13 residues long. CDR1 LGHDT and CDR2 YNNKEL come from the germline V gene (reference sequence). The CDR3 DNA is TGTGCCAGCAGCCAGACAGGGGCTGAAAAACTGTTTTTT. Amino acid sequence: CASSQTGAEKLFF.

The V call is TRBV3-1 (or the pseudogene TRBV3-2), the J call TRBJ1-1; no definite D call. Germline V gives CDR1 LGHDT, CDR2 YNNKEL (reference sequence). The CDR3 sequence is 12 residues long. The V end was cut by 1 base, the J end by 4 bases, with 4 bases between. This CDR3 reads CASSQAGTEAFF. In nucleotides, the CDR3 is TGTGCCAGCAGCCAAGCAGGCACTGAAGCTTTCTTT.

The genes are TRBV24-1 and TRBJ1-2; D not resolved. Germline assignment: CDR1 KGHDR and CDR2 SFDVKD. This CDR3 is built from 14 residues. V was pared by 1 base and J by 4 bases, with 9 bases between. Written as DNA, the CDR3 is TGTGCCACCAGTGATTTAACGGGGATCTATGGCTACACCTTC. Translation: CATSDLTGIYGYTF.